The sequence of this TCR beta chain was determined in a study of T cells in Graves' hyperthyroidism and ophthalmopathy. Whole-study context: The blood sample was taken at first diagnosis, before treatment began. Regarding the study as a whole: Most clonotypes expanded in thyroid above 0.001 were likewise present in blood. Ophthalmopathy cases were set apart from stable hyperthyroidism by a 13 V-J model.

The study defined stable Graves' hyperthyroidism as no ophthalmopathy progression within 18 months. The investigators amplified TCR beta CDR3 regions from RNA transcripts. Carried out on the TCR CDR3, a first-round RT-PCR used the HTBI primer set. TCRdb fed the multiplex PCR reads into MiXCR, producing one record per CDR3 protein. The data show approximately 430,000 distinct CDR3 sequences, approximately 14% seen once. This clonotype was counted between two and nine times. What it binds is unknown. With 6 bases removed from V and 0 bases from J, the gap between germline ends came to 12 bases. CDR1 and CDR2 from the germline V gene are DFQATT and SNEGSKA (reference sequence). This CDR3 has 14 amino acids.

The sequenced material came from blood. The origin of this receptor is a woman between 18 and 29 years old with Graves' hyperthyroidism. The genes are TRBV20-1 and TRBJ1-5; D gene ambiguous. This CDR3 is CSALRLDSNQPQHF. The CDR3 DNA reads as TGCAGTGCACTTCGGCTGGATAGCAATCAGCCCCAGCATTTT.